This entry lists 4 T cell receptor beta chains sequenced from one sample in a study of blood T cell repertoires in COVID-19. TCRdb's copy holds only in-frame clones and misses some; the assay was immunoSEQ multiplex PCR. The sample contains tens of thousands of clones, 75% to 90% of which appear only once. The sample was peripheral blood. All receptors derive from a woman of 80 years or more with COVID-19, enrolled during active disease.

This chain joins TRBV7-6 and TRBJ1-3, with TRBD1 matching 8 bases. Germline CDR1 SGHVS, CDR2 FNYEAQ. V shed 5 bases and J 0 bases; nucleotides not matched to a gene: 18. The CDR3 is 20 residues long. As DNA, the CDR3 is TGTGCCAGCAGCCGACGCCGACAGGGGACCCCCTTGAGCTCTGGAAACACCATATATTTT. Translated, it gives CASSRRRQGTPLSSGNTIYF. The full variable domain, with the rest looked up from reference TRBV7-6 and TRBJ1-3, is GAGVSQSPRYKVTKRGQDVALRCDPISGHVSLYWYRQALGQGPEFLTYFNYEAQQDKSGLPNDRFSAERPEGSISTLTIQRTEQRDSAMYRCASSRRRQGTPLSSGNTIYFGEGSWLTVV.

The rearrangement links TRBV5-1 to TRBJ2-5; D is unresolved. Per the germline V gene, CDR1 is SGHRS and CDR2 is YFSETQ. This CDR3 contains 14 residues. V dropped 3 bases and J dropped 1 base, with 10 bases sitting between them. The CDR3 nucleotides read TGCGCCAGCAGCTGGCAGGAAGCCCAAGAGACCCAGTACTTC. As protein: CASSWQEAQETQYF.

The chain couples TRBV30 to TRBJ2-5, with D maybe TRBD1 (5 bases). The CDR3 runs 13 residues. V lost 2 bases and J 5 bases, leaving 12 bases between the germline ends. Germline V gene sequence: CDR1 GTSNPN, CDR2 SVGIG (reference sequence). CDR3 bases: TGTGCCTGGAGTAGGGGCGGAAAGGAGACCCAGTACTTC. The encoded protein is CAWSRGGKETQYF.

This chain joins TRBV4-1 and TRBJ1-4, with 7 bases that match TRBD1. V lost 5 bases to trimming and J lost 7 bases; unmatched junction nucleotides: 10. This CDR3 is 15 amino acids long. Germline CDR1 reads MGHRA; CDR2 reads YSYEKL. In DNA form, the CDR3 reads TGCGCCAGCAGCGCAACAGGGGCAGGTTCTGAAAAACTGTTTTTT. Protein: CASSATGAGSEKLFF.